This TCR beta chain comes out of a study of control samples from healthy donors and cancer patients. Only in-frame clones appear in the TCRdb table, and some are missing; sequencing was by immunoSEQ multiplex PCR. The sample holds 150,000 to 180,000 clones, roughly 94% seen once. Looked up from germline, CDR1 is SGHRS and CDR2 is YFSETQ. Trimming removed 0 bases from V and 2 bases from J, with 10 bases in between. The CDR3 is made up of 15 amino acids. The sequence was obtained from a man aged 35 to 55 in good health. Sequencing was done on a sample of blood. The chain joins TRBV5-1 to TRBJ2-3, with D unclear. DNA of the CDR3: TGCGCCAGCAGCTTGGGGACCGGAGTCACAGATACGCAGTATTTT. It codes for CASSLGTGVTDTQYF.